The 26 T cell receptor beta chains below were found in one sample sequenced in a study of T cell clones after liver transplantation. Measured with immunoSEQ multiplex PCR; TCRdb has only the in-frame clones, and not every one. Of 68,000 or so clones listed, about 80% are singletons. The sequencing here drew on CD4+ T cells from blood, taken before liver transplant. These receptors originate from a human donor who received a liver transplant.

The chain joins TRBV27 to TRBJ1-5, with D uncertain. This CDR3 has 13 amino acids. Per germline, CDR1 MNHEY and CDR2 SMNVEV (reference sequence). V dropped 10 bases and J dropped 7 bases, with 17 bases sitting between them. CDR3 nucleotides: TGTGCCACCGCCTCCGTGAGTGAACAGCCCCAGCATTTT. Translation: CATASVSEQPQHF.

This chain joins TRBV11-3 and TRBJ2-1; TRBD2 agrees at 7 bases. The J segment lost 9 bases and the V segment lost 5 bases, leaving 10 bases of the junction unmatched. CDR3 length: 14 residues. Germline CDR1 and CDR2: SGHNT and YENEEA. The CDR3 here is CASSTETSSSEQFF. CDR3 DNA: TGTGCCAGCAGCACCGAGACTAGCTCTTCTGAGCAGTTCTTC.

The chain uses TRBV10-3 and TRBJ2-7; 7 bases agree with TRBD1. The CDR3 covers 16 residues. Germline trimming cut 2 bases from V and 2 bases from J; bases unmatched to any gene: 9. Germline V gene sequence: CDR1 ENHRY, CDR2 SYGVKD. CDR3 coding DNA: TGTGCCATCAGTGAGAATCAGGGGGTCCAAACCTACGAGCAGTACTTC. As protein: CAISENQGVQTYEQYF.

The chain links TRBV30 to TRBJ1-2; D is ambiguous. The germline V gene has CDR1 GTSNPN and CDR2 SVGIG (reference sequence). The CDR3 is 11 amino acids. Trimming cost V 0 bases and J 8 bases, with 7 bases left between them. CDR3 sequence: CAWSVLRGYTF. Here the CDR3 DNA reads TGTGCCTGGAGTGTACTGAGGGGCTACACCTTC.

This clone was detected only a few times. The V call is TRBV27, the J call TRBJ2-7, with D tentatively TRBD1 (5 bases). The germline V and J ends were trimmed by 6 bases and 3 bases, with 18 bases remaining between them. The CDR3 length is 15 residues. The germline gives CDR1 MNHEY, CDR2 SMNVEV (reference sequence). The CDR3 region has the DNA TGTGCCAGCAGGCCCCAGGGCTTCATAGGCTACGAGCAGTACTTC. Translation gives CASRPQGFIGYEQYF.

The chain employs TRBV29-1 and TRBJ1-5; 7 bases match TRBD1. Germline CDR1 SQVTM, CDR2 ANQGSEA. The J segment lost 3 bases and the V segment lost 5 bases, leaving 22 bases of the junction unmatched. The CDR3 spans 19 residues. CDR3 bases: TGCAGCGTTTGGCTTACGCGCAGGCGCGACAGGGCTCCCAATCAGCCCCAGCATTTT. Translation gives CSVWLTRRRDRAPNQPQHF.

The chain uses TRBV19 and TRBJ2-3; the match to TRBD1 covers 10 bases. Trimming cost V 8 bases and J 2 bases; bases outside gene matches: 4. The germline CDR1 and CDR2 sequences are LNHDA and SQIVND (reference sequence). The CDR3 loop spans 14 amino acids. The CDR3 nucleotides read TGTGCCAGTTGGACAGGGGGACTCACAGATACGCAGTATTTT. The encoded protein is CASWTGGLTDTQYF. The variable domain in full, completed from reference TRBV19 and TRBJ2-3, reads DGGITQSPKYLFRKEGQNVTLSCEQNLNHDAMYWYRQDPGQGLRLIYYSQIVNDFQKGDIAEGYSVSREKKESFPLTVTSAQKNPTAFYLCASWTGGLTDTQYFGPGTRLTVL.

In this sample, this clone turned up once. This chain links TRBV28 with TRBJ2-7; 8 bases fit TRBD2. The germline CDR1 and CDR2 sequences are MDHEN and SYDVKM. The CDR3 has 20 residues. V lost 6 bases and J lost 3; bases outside the gene matches: 25. CDR3 residues: CASSTPGGVPKIGANYEQYF. The CDR3 nucleotides are TGTGCCAGCAGCACTCCCGGGGGGGTCCCAAAGATTGGGGCAAACTACGAGCAGTACTTC.

The V call is TRBV28, the J call TRBJ2-1; 8 positions agree with TRBD1. J was trimmed by 0 bases and V by 3 bases; bases with no gene match: 1. CDR3 length: 15 amino acids. CDR1 MDHEN and CDR2 SYDVKM come from the germline V gene. The CDR3 DNA reads TGTGCCAGCAGTTTGGGGACAGGCTCCTACAATGAGCAGTTCTTC. Protein sequence: CASSLGTGSYNEQFF.

V is TRBV7-2 and J is TRBJ2-1; D not certain. The CDR3 runs to 14 residues. V lost 4 bases and J lost 0, with 7 bases in between. CDR1 is SGHTA and CDR2 is FQGNSA in the germline V gene. The CDR3 here is CASSYRSSYNEQFF. The DNA of the CDR3 is TGTGCCAGCAGCTACAGAAGCTCCTACAATGAGCAGTTCTTC.

The chain carries TRBV7-2 and TRBJ2-2, with D possibly matching TRBD1 (6 bases). Trimming pared 7 bases from V and 2 bases from J, leaving 11 bases between. Germline CDR1 SGHTA, CDR2 FQGNSA. The CDR3 spans 14 residues. CDR3 DNA sequence: TGTGCCAGCACCAGGGGCGGTAACACCGGGGAGCTGTTTTTT. It specifies CASTRGGNTGELFF.

This clone was found once. The chain combines TRBV19 with TRBJ1-2; D unresolved. The CDR3 spans 15 residues. Per germline, CDR1 LNHDA and CDR2 SQIVND (reference sequence). V was trimmed by 3 bases and J by 9 bases, leaving 20 bases between them. In DNA, the CDR3 is TGTGCCAGTAGTATTCGAGACCCCACGGGAAGGAGCTACACCTTC. Translated: CASSIRDPTGRSYTF.

The chain employs TRBV5-1 and TRBJ2-5; the D gene could be TRBD1 or TRBD2 (7 bases each). V lost 1 base, J lost 5 bases, and 21 bases lay in between. The CDR3 sequence is 17 residues long. Germline V gene lookup returns CDR1 SGHRS and CDR2 YFSETQ. Written as DNA, the CDR3 is TGCGCCAGCAGCTTGCCCTCCCGGGCCCAGGGGGGGGAGACCCAGTACTTC. Protein sequence: CASSLPSRAQGGETQYF.

The rearrangement links TRBV9 to TRBJ2-1; 8 nucleotides agree with TRBD2. From germline, CDR1 is SGDLS and CDR2 YYNGEE. This CDR3 has 16 amino acids. The J segment lost 5 bases and the V segment lost 1 base, leaving 8 bases of the junction unmatched. The CDR3 DNA reads TGTGCCAGCAGCGTAACTGGGGTAGCGGGACACAATGAGCAGTTCTTC. This sequence encodes CASSVTGVAGHNEQFF.

The chain carries TRBV9 and TRBJ2-5; D is perhaps TRBD2 (6 bases). The germline V and J ends were trimmed by 5 bases and 4 bases, with 15 bases remaining between them. CDR1 and CDR2 from the germline V gene are SGDLS and YYNGEE. The CDR3 covers 14 residues. CDR3 loop: CASSLGGGRETQYF. As DNA, the CDR3 is TGTGCCAGCAGTCTCGGTGGAGGGAGAGAGACCCAGTACTTC. The complete variable domain, with remaining parts taken from reference TRBV9 and TRBJ2-5, reads DSGVTQTPKHLITATGQRVTLRCSPRSGDLSVYWYQQSLDQGLQFLIQYYNGEERAKGNILERFSAQQFPDLHSELNLSSLELGDSALYFCASSLGGGRETQYFGPGTRLLVL.

The chain is built from TRBV5-1 and TRBJ2-2; 10 bases are a match to TRBD2. With V trimmed by 2 bases and J by 6 bases, 1 base remained unmatched. This CDR3 has 14 amino acids. CDR1 SGHRS and CDR2 YFSETQ come from the germline V gene. The CDR3 DNA reads as TGCGCCAGCAGCTTTGGGACTAGCGCCGGGGAGCTGTTTTTT. Translated, it gives CASSFGTSAGELFF.

The rearrangement uses TRBV28 and TRBJ2-7; TRBD2 matches 8 bases. Germline CDR1 MDHEN, CDR2 SYDVKM. CDR3 length equals 15 residues. With 1 base clipped from V and 2 bases from J, the junction kept 4 bases outside the gene matches. CDR3 region: CASSLSAGGPYEQYF. The CDR3 nucleotides are TGTGCCAGCAGTTTATCCGCGGGAGGTCCCTACGAGCAGTACTTC.

The chain carries TRBV18 and TRBJ2-2; 7 bases map to TRBD1. The CDR3 runs 15 residues. CDR1 is KGHSH and CDR2 is LQKENI in the germline V gene. V dropped 6 bases and J dropped 7; count of bases not matched to a gene: 11. DNA for the CDR3: TGTGCCAGCTCCCGCGGACAGGATCTAGGCGGGGAGCTGTTTTTT. Translated: CASSRGQDLGGELFF.

The chain joins TRBV18 to TRBJ1-5, with TRBD1 as a possible D gene (6 bases). This CDR3 is built from 16 residues. V was shortened by 0 bases and J by 6 bases, with 15 bases between the two germline ends. CDR1 is KGHSH and CDR2 is LQKENI in the germline V gene. The CDR3 reads CASSPPGAGGLQPQHF. Here the CDR3 DNA reads TGTGCCAGCTCACCACCGGGGGCGGGGGGGCTTCAGCCCCAGCATTTT. Complete variable domain (other parts from reference TRBV18 and TRBJ1-5): NAGVMQNPRHLVRRRGQEARLRCSPMKGHSHVYWYRQLPEEGLKFMVYLQKENIIDESGMPKERFSAEFPKEGPSILRIQQVVRGDSAAYFCASSPPGAGGLQPQHFGDGTRLSIL.

The genes are TRBV18 and TRBJ1-5, with D tentatively TRBD1 (5 bases). The CDR3 loop spans 12 amino acids. Germline CDR1 reads KGHSH; CDR2 reads LQKENI. V was shortened by 10 bases and J by 5 bases, with 12 bases between the two germline ends. The CDR3 nucleotides are TGTGCCACCCGCAGGGCGGATCAGCCCCAGCATTTT. This gives the protein CATRRADQPQHF. The full variable domain, rest sourced from reference TRBV18 and TRBJ1-5, is NAGVMQNPRHLVRRRGQEARLRCSPMKGHSHVYWYRQLPEEGLKFMVYLQKENIIDESGMPKERFSAEFPKEGPSILRIQQVVRGDSAAYFCATRRADQPQHFGDGTRLSIL.

The chain carries TRBV5-4 and TRBJ2-7, with 9 bases identical to TRBD1. Germline V gives CDR1 SGHNT, CDR2 YYREEE (reference sequence). V lost 4 bases and J lost 5; bases outside the gene matches: 4. This CDR3 is built from 13 residues. The CDR3 DNA sequence: TGTGCCAGCAGCCGGGACAGGGACGACGAGCAGTACTTC. Translating gives CASSRDRDDEQYF.

The chain couples TRBV7-9 to TRBJ2-7; D is unresolved. CDR1 is SEHNR and CDR2 is FQNEAQ in the germline V gene (reference sequence). The CDR3 extends over 13 amino acids. V was clipped by 1 base and J by 5 bases, with 9 bases between them. The CDR3: CASSLVAGHEQYF. The CDR3, as DNA: TGTGCCAGCAGCTTAGTGGCAGGACACGAGCAGTACTTC.

The chain links TRBV29-1 to TRBJ1-1; a weak D match, TRBD1 (5 bases). The CDR3 covers 15 residues. Germline CDR1 is SQVTM and CDR2 is ANQGSEA. Deletions cut 1 base from V and 0 bases from J, with 12 bases between. This CDR3 reads CSVEGTSGMNTEAFF. For the CDR3, the DNA is TGCAGCGTTGAAGGGACATCGGGAATGAACACTGAAGCTTTCTTT.

The V and J genes are TRBV15 and TRBJ2-3; D gene ambiguous. The CDR3 spans 15 residues. The germline CDR1 and CDR2 sequences are LNHNV and YYDKDF (reference sequence). Trimming took off 4 bases at V and 2 bases at J, with 13 bases between the two ends. The CDR3: CATSKTRGPTDTQYF. As DNA, the CDR3 is TGTGCCACCAGCAAAACCAGAGGACCCACAGATACGCAGTATTTT.

The chain recombines TRBV28 with TRBJ1-3, with D unclear. Germline V gene lookup returns CDR1 MDHEN and CDR2 SYDVKM. The V end was cut by 2 bases, the J end by 2 bases, with 10 bases between. The CDR3 spans 15 residues. The DNA of the CDR3 is TGTGCCAGCAGTTTAAGGAGGGTCCCTGGAAACACCATATATTTT. Its translation is CASSLRRVPGNTIYF.

The chain carries TRBV18 and TRBJ1-1, with no clear D. CDR1 is KGHSH and CDR2 is LQKENI in the germline V gene. CDR3 length: 13 amino acids. V lost 3 bases and J 2 bases, leaving 7 bases between the germline ends. Here the CDR3 DNA reads TGTGCCAGCTCACCCGGTGTAAACACTGAAGCTTTCTTT. Translated: CASSPGVNTEAFF.